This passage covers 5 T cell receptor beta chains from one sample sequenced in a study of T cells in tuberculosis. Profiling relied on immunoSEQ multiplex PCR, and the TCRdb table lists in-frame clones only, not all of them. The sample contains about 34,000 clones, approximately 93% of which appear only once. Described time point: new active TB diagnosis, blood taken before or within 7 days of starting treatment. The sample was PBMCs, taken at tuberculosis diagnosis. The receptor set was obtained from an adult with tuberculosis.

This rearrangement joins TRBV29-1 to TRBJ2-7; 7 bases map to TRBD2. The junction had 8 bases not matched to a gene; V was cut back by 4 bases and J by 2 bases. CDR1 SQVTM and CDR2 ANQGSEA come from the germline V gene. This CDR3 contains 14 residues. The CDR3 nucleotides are TGCAGCGTTGTGGGTGGGACTAAGACCTACGAGCAGTACTTC. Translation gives CSVVGGTKTYEQYF.

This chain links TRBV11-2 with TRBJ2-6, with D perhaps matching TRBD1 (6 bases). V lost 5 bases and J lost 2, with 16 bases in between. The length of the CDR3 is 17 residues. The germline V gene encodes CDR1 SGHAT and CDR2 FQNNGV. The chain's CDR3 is CASSQTQGPTGANVLTF. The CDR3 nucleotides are TGTGCCAGCAGCCAAACGCAGGGGCCGACTGGGGCCAACGTCCTGACTTTC.

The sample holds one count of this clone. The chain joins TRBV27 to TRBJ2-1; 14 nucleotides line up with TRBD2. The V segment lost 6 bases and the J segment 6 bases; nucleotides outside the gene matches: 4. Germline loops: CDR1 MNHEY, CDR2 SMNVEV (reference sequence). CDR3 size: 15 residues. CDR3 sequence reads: CASSSGLAGVNEQFF. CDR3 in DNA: TGTGCCAGCAGCTCGGGACTAGCGGGGGTCAATGAGCAGTTCTTC.

In DNA, the CDR3 is TGCGCCAGCAGCTTGGATTTAGCGGCCTACGAGCAGTACTTC. This encodes CASSLDLAAYEQYF. This chain connects TRBV5-1 to TRBJ2-7; a weak D match, TRBD2 (6 bases). The CDR3 consists of 14 residues. The germline CDR1 and CDR2 sequences are SGHRS and YFSETQ. V dropped 0 bases and J dropped 2 bases, with 9 bases sitting between them. Using reference TRBV5-1 and TRBJ2-7 for the parts outside the CDR3, the full variable domain is KAGVTQTPRYLIKTRGQQVTLSCSPISGHRSVSWYQQTPGQGLQFLFEYFSETQRNKGNFPGRFSGRQFSNSRSEMNVSTLELGDSALYLCASSLDLAAYEQYFGPGTRLTVT.

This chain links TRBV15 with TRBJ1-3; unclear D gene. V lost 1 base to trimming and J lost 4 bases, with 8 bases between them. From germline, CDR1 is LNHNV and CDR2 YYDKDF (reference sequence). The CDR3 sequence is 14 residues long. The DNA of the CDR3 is TGTGCCACCAGCAGAGTTGCGAGAGGAAACACCATATATTTT. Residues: CATSRVARGNTIYF. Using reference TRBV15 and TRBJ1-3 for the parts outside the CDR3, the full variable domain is DAMVIQNPRYQVTQFGKPVTLSCSQTLNHNVMYWYQQKSSQAPKLLFHYYDKDFNNEADTPDNFQSRRPNTSFCFLDIRSPGLGDTAMYLCATSRVARGNTIYFGEGSWLTVV.